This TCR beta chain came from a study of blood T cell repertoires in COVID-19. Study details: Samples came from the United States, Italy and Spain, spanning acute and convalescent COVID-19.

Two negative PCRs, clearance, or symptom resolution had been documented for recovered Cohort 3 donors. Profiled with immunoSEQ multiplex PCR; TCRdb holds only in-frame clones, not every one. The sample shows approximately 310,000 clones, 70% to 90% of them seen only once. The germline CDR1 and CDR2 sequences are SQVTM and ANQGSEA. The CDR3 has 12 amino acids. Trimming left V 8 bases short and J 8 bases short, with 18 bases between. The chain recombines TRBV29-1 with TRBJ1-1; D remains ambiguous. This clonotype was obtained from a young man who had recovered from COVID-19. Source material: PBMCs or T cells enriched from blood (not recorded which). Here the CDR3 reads CSTARMAVEAFF. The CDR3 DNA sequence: TGCAGCACAGCTCGAATGGCAGTCGAAGCTTTCTTT.